The 4 T cell receptor beta chains below all came from one sample that was sequenced in a study of OX40 agonist ivuxolimab in advanced cancers. Profiling relied on immunoSEQ multiplex PCR, and the TCRdb table lists in-frame clones only, not all of them. The table shows more than 35,000 clones, with around four fifths occurring only once. Sequenced material: CD4+ or CD8+ T cells sorted from blood, taken in a trial of the OX40 agonist ivuxolimab. Receptor source: an adult with an advanced solid tumor such as melanoma, head and neck, liver or kidney cancer.

The V and J genes are TRBV7-8 and TRBJ2-1; 11 positions match TRBD2. The CDR3 runs 18 residues. With V trimmed by 0 bases and J by 8 bases, 12 bases remained unmatched. Germline V lookup: CDR1 SGHVS, CDR2 FQNEAQ. The CDR3 nucleotides are TGTGCCAGCAGCTTAGCATTTGGTGGGACTAGCGGAGGGCATGAGCAGTTCTTC. This encodes CASSLAFGGTSGGHEQFF. Full variable domain (missing parts from reference TRBV7-8 and TRBJ2-1): GAGVSQSPRYKVAKRGQDVALRCDPISGHVSLFWYQQALGQGPEFLTYFQNEAQLDKSGLPSDRFFAERPEGSVSTLKIQRTQQEDSAVYLCASSLAFGGTSGGHEQFFGPGTRLTVL.

The genes are TRBV27 and TRBJ2-5; weak D call: TRBD2 (5 bases). The CDR3 loop spans 17 amino acids. The ends were cut back, 8 bases at V and 4 bases at J, with 26 bases in the middle. The germline CDR1 and CDR2 sequences are MNHEY and SMNVEV (reference sequence). CDR3 protein: CASGSPAGGVWVETQYF. The CDR3 DNA is TGTGCCAGCGGATCCCCGGCCGGAGGTGTATGGGTAGAGACCCAGTACTTC.

This chain links TRBV27 with TRBJ2-1, with 7 bases that match TRBD1. Trimming at V came to 3 bases and at J to 7 bases, leaving 6 bases not matched to a gene. The CDR3 spans 14 residues. CDR1 is MNHEY, CDR2 SMNVEV, per germline (reference sequence). CDR3 loop: CASSFGQGVNEQFF. The CDR3 nucleotides are TGTGCCAGCAGTTTCGGTCAGGGGGTGAATGAGCAGTTCTTC.

The V and J genes are TRBV10-3 and TRBJ1-1; D gene uncertain. This CDR3 spans 12 amino acids. With 3 bases removed from V and 1 base from J, the gap between germline ends came to 3 bases. Germline lookup yields CDR1 ENHRY and CDR2 SYGVKD. DNA of the CDR3: TGTGCCATCAGTGAAGGGAACACTGAAGCTTTCTTT. Its translation: CAISEGNTEAFF.